These 29 T cell receptor beta chains were all obtained from the same sample, sequenced in a study of shared clonotypes between healthy human individuals. Using immunoSEQ multiplex PCR, the repertoire was profiled, and TCRdb retains in-frame clones only, with some absent. Of about 2 million clones detected, around 95% appear once; the ten largest clones hold 0.13%. The sequencing sample was made of naive CD4+ T cells sorted from blood. The subset denotes: CD45RA+ positively selected. The source of these receptors is a man between 18 and 29 years old in good health.

This rearrangement joins TRBV10-1 to TRBJ2-7; 13 positions agree with TRBD2. Germline loops: CDR1 WNHNN, CDR2 SYGVQD (reference sequence). Trimming took 9 bases from V and 6 from J; bases not matched to a gene: 17. CDR3 size: 17 residues. The CDR3 DNA follows: TGCGCCAGTGCTAGCGGGACTAGCGGGATCGGATGGGTCGAGCAGTACTTC. This encodes CASASGTSGIGWVEQYF.

This clone was observed a single time. This chain joins TRBV18 and TRBJ1-4, with D possibly TRBD1 on 6 matching bases. With 1 base removed from V and 3 bases from J, the gap between germline ends came to 9 bases. CDR1 and CDR2 (germline): KGHSH, LQKENI. This CDR3 contains 15 residues. The CDR3 reads CASSPRGGANEKLFF. The DNA of the CDR3 is TGTGCCAGCTCACCACGCGGGGGCGCTAATGAAAAACTGTTTTTT.

This clone was seen just once. This chain connects TRBV27 to TRBJ1-4; possibly TRBD1 for D (5 bases). From germline, CDR1 is MNHEY and CDR2 SMNVEV (reference sequence). This CDR3 is 13 amino acids long. Trimming pared 7 bases from V and 6 bases from J, leaving 12 bases between. The CDR3 sequence is CASKLRADEKLFF. CDR3 nucleotides: TGTGCCAGCAAACTCAGGGCCGATGAAAAACTGTTTTTT.

The chain's CDR3 is CASRPQRLAQYNEQFF. The CDR3 DNA sequence: TGTGCCAGCAGGCCACAAAGACTAGCGCAGTACAATGAGCAGTTCTTC. This sequence joins TRBV27 and TRBJ2-1; 8 bases match TRBD2. The germline CDR1 and CDR2 sequences are MNHEY and SMNVEV (reference sequence). This CDR3 spans 16 amino acids. Germline trimming cut 6 bases from V and 4 bases from J; bases unmatched to any gene: 11.

The V and J genes are TRBV6-5 and TRBJ1-4; D may be TRBD1 (6 bases). Trimming left V 2 bases short and J 8 bases short, with 15 bases between. The CDR3 runs to 15 residues. Germline CDR1 and CDR2: MNHEY and SVGAGI. This CDR3 is CASSYGRGFSEKLFF. As DNA, the CDR3 is TGTGCCAGCAGTTACGGGAGGGGGTTTAGCGAAAAACTGTTTTTT.

The chain links TRBV7-8 to TRBJ2-7; D is perhaps TRBD2 (6 bases). There are 14 residues in the CDR3. Germline CDR1 and CDR2: SGHVS and FQNEAQ. V lost 2 bases, J lost 5 bases, and 13 bases lay in between. CDR3 sequence reads: CASSLTGVGDEQYF. The CDR3 DNA is TGTGCCAGCAGCTTAACGGGGGTAGGCGACGAGCAGTACTTC.

This chain connects TRBV5-8 to TRBJ2-1; D unclear. Trimming took 5 bases from V and 4 from J, leaving 16 bases between them. This CDR3 has 15 residues. In germline, CDR1 is SGHTS, CDR2 YDEGEE. The CDR3 loop is CASRSGDGFYNEQFF. CDR3 coding DNA: TGTGCCAGCAGATCCGGAGACGGCTTTTACAATGAGCAGTTCTTC.

CDR3 sequence (DNA): TGTGCCAGCTCACCAGCAGGCCCCTACGAGCAGTACTTC. Its protein product is CASSPAGPYEQYF. The chain carries TRBV18 and TRBJ2-7; no clear D gene. V shed 2 bases and J shed 2 bases, with 7 bases lying between them. CDR3 length: 13 amino acids. The germline CDR1 and CDR2 sequences are KGHSH and LQKENI.

This chain links TRBV6-5 with TRBJ1-1; 8 bases are a match to TRBD1. CDR1 is MNHEY and CDR2 is SVGAGI in the germline V gene. This CDR3 spans 15 amino acids. V was pared by 6 bases and J by 6 bases, with 12 bases of the junction left unmatched. CDR3 DNA sequence: TGTGCCAGCAGCTCAATCCCCCAGGGGGCGTCTGAAGCTTTCTTT. It translates to CASSSIPQGASEAFF.

In its sample, this clone was seen once. The chain couples TRBV27 to TRBJ2-3; D unclear. V was clipped by 6 bases and J by 6 bases, with 13 bases between them. Germline loops: CDR1 MNHEY, CDR2 SMNVEV (reference sequence). CDR3 length: 13 residues. This chain's CDR3 is CASSLIGVDTQYF. The CDR3 DNA is TGTGCCAGCAGCCTAATCGGAGTGGATACGCAGTATTTT.

This clone is a singleton in its sample. V is TRBV10-2 and J is TRBJ1-2, with D unclear. Germline CDR1 WSHSY, CDR2 SAAADI. The CDR3 loop spans 15 amino acids. V lost 1 base, J lost 4 bases, and 13 bases lay in between. CDR3 sequence: CASSEYGVPGYGYTF. DNA of the CDR3: TGCGCCAGCAGTGAGTATGGGGTGCCGGGCTATGGCTACACCTTC.

This clone appeared once. The chain uses TRBV5-1 and TRBJ2-1, with D possibly TRBD1 on 6 matching bases. Germline CDR1 and CDR2: SGHRS and YFSETQ. V was pared by 1 base and J by 7 bases, with 9 bases between. There are 13 residues in the CDR3. The CDR3 bases are TGCGCCAGCAGCTTGAATAGGGGGAATGAGCAGTTCTTC. Its translation is CASSLNRGNEQFF. Looking up the rest from reference TRBV5-1 and TRBJ2-1 gives the full variable domain: KAGVTQTPRYLIKTRGQQVTLSCSPISGHRSVSWYQQTPGQGLQFLFEYFSETQRNKGNFPGRFSGRQFSNSRSEMNVSTLELGDSALYLCASSLNRGNEQFFGPGTRLTVL.

The chain is built from TRBV18 and TRBJ2-5; TRBD1 might be the D (6 bases). The germline V gene has CDR1 KGHSH and CDR2 LQKENI. CDR3 size: 14 residues. Trimming took 6 bases from V and 5 from J, leaving 16 bases between them. The CDR3 coding sequence is TGTGCCAGCTCCAATACAGGGTCAGTGGAGACCCAGTACTTC. Residues: CASSNTGSVETQYF.

This clone was seen just once. The chain is built from TRBV7-3 and TRBJ1-1, with TRBD1 as a possible D gene (5 bases). Germline CDR1 reads SGHTA; CDR2 reads FQGTGA. V gave up 2 bases and J gave up 1 base, with 14 bases separating them. CDR3 length equals 16 residues. The CDR3 here is CASSLYRGEKNTEAFF. DNA for the CDR3: TGTGCCAGCAGCTTATATAGAGGGGAAAAGAACACTGAAGCTTTCTTT.

The V call is TRBV19, the J call TRBJ1-1; D gene unclear. The CDR3 consists of 14 residues. With 8 bases removed from V and 1 base from J, the gap between germline ends came to 14 bases. CDR1 is LNHDA and CDR2 is SQIVND in the germline V gene (reference sequence). The DNA of the CDR3 is TGTGCCAGTGGGAAGCAGGAATCGAACACTGAAGCTTTCTTT. Amino acid sequence: CASGKQESNTEAFF.

The gene calls are TRBV5-8 and TRBJ1-2; D not resolved. CDR1 is SGHTS, CDR2 YDEGEE, per germline. The CDR3 is 12 residues long. Trimming pared 4 bases from V and 8 bases from J, leaving 12 bases between. The DNA for the CDR3 is TGTGCCAGCAGCCCCCCTCAGGCCGGCTACACCTTC. It is translated as CASSPPQAGYTF.

This clone was observed a single time. The genes are TRBV6-1 and TRBJ2-3; 9 nucleotides agree with TRBD2. Germline CDR1 MNHNS, CDR2 SASEGT. V lost 4 bases to trimming and J lost 4 bases; unmatched junction nucleotides: 3. The CDR3 loop spans 14 amino acids. The CDR3 coding sequence is TGTGCCAGCAGTGGGGTAGCGGGGGCAGATACGCAGTATTTT. This sequence encodes CASSGVAGADTQYF.

The chain carries TRBV19 and TRBJ1-2; D possibly corresponds to TRBD1 (6 bases). This CDR3 comprises 14 residues. Trimming stripped 4 bases from V and 5 bases from J, with 14 bases between. Germline CDR1 LNHDA, CDR2 SQIVND (reference sequence). In DNA, the CDR3 is TGTGCCAGTAGTACCACCGGGACATTTTATGGCTACACCTTC. This translates into CASSTTGTFYGYTF.

The V call is TRBV7-9, the J call TRBJ1-5; 9 bases map to TRBD1. CDR1 is SEHNR, CDR2 FQNEAQ, per germline (reference sequence). J gave up 6 bases and V 1 base, and 7 bases lay outside the gene matches. The CDR3 covers 16 residues. CDR3 coding DNA: TGTGCCAGCAGCTTAGGGACAGACAGGGGGAGTCAGCCCCAGCATTTT. Residues: CASSLGTDRGSQPQHF.

The genes are TRBV29-1 and TRBJ2-7, with TRBD2 matching over 14 bases. The CDR3 is 15 residues long. The junction had 9 bases not matched to a gene; V was cut back by 5 bases and J by 6 bases. Germline CDR1 is SQVTM and CDR2 is ANQGSEA. CDR3 sequence reads: CSVRLAGGPGLEQYF. In DNA, the CDR3 is TGCAGCGTTCGACTAGCGGGAGGGCCAGGGCTCGAGCAGTACTTC.

The chain has TRBV5-8 and TRBJ2-5; the D is unclear. The length of the CDR3 is 15 residues. Deletions cut 2 bases from V and 0 bases from J, with 11 bases between. Per germline, CDR1 SGHTS and CDR2 YDEGEE. CDR3 sequence: CASSFRAPNQETQYF. Here the CDR3 DNA reads TGTGCCAGCAGCTTCCGGGCCCCTAACCAAGAGACCCAGTACTTC. The variable domain in full, completed from reference TRBV5-8 and TRBJ2-5, reads EAGVTQSPTHLIKTRGQQATLRCSPISGHTSVYWYQQALGLGLQFLLWYDEGEERNRGNFPPRFSGRQFPNYSSELNVNALELEDSALYLCASSFRAPNQETQYFGPGTRLLVL.

In this sample, this clone turned up once. The CDR3 DNA is TGTGCCAGCAGTGACCGACAGGCCTACGAGCAGTACTTC. Translated: CASSDRQAYEQYF. V gene TRBV6-1 combines with J gene TRBJ2-7; a possible D gene is TRBD1 (6 bases). The CDR3 consists of 13 residues. Germline V gene lookup returns CDR1 MNHNS and CDR2 SASEGT. The V end was cut by 3 bases, the J end by 2 bases, with 8 bases between.

With respect to this clone: Other DNA sequences in this specimen translate into the identical CDR3. The chain joins TRBV9 to TRBJ2-3; TRBD2 matches at 10 bases. V shed 0 bases, J shed 5 bases, and the junction held 6 bases outside the gene matches. Germline V lookup: CDR1 SGDLS, CDR2 YYNGEE. The CDR3 contains 16 residues. The CDR3 nucleotides read TGTGCCAGCAGCGTAGAGAGCGGGGGGGCAGGAGATACGCAGTATTTT. It encodes CASSVESGGAGDTQYF.

V is TRBV15 and J is TRBJ1-3, with D possibly being TRBD1 (5 bases). Trimming took 1 base from V and 7 from J, leaving 11 bases between them. Germline V CDR1 and CDR2: LNHNV, YYDKDF (reference sequence). The CDR3 contains 14 residues. CDR3 in DNA: TGTGCCACCAGCAGAGTTGAGGGGCGGAACACCATATATTTT. Translating it yields CATSRVEGRNTIYF.

This chain links TRBV6-1 with TRBJ1-5, with TRBD1 as a possible D gene (5 bases). The CDR3 extends over 16 amino acids. Trimming removed 0 bases from V and 1 base from J, with 10 bases in between. Germline V lookup: CDR1 MNHNS, CDR2 SASEGT. CDR3 in DNA: TGTGCCAGCAGTGAAGCTGCGGGGGGAAGCAATCAGCCCCAGCATTTT. It specifies CASSEAAGGSNQPQHF.

The chain has TRBV5-1 and TRBJ2-2, with a weak D call TRBD2 (6 bases). This CDR3 is built from 17 residues. The germline V gene encodes CDR1 SGHRS and CDR2 YFSETQ. The V gene lost 4 bases and the J gene lost 1 base, with 17 bases spanning the gap. CDR3 sequence reads: CASSAWGVAVNTGELFF. The CDR3, as DNA: TGCGCCAGCAGCGCCTGGGGGGTAGCGGTGAACACCGGGGAGCTGTTTTTT.

The chain links TRBV7-3 to TRBJ2-3; 9 positions agree with TRBD2. The CDR3 extends over 16 amino acids. CDR1 is SGHTA, CDR2 FQGTGA, per germline. After removal of 1 base from V and 2 bases from J, the junction contained 4 bases not matched to a gene. DNA for the CDR3: TGTGCCAGCAGCTTAATTAGCGGGGGTAACACAGATACGCAGTATTTT. Protein sequence: CASSLISGGNTDTQYF.

V and J are TRBV11-1 and TRBJ2-5, with a possible D match to TRBD1 (5 bases). The CDR3 extends over 15 amino acids. Germline V gives CDR1 SGHAT, CDR2 FQDESV (reference sequence). Trimming removed 1 base at V and 2 bases at J, with 11 bases between. CDR3 bases: TGTGCCAGCAGCTTAGGACGCACAGGACAAGAGACCCAGTACTTC. This sequence encodes CASSLGRTGQETQYF.

The CDR3 is CAWSPGLATYNEQFF. CDR3 bases: TGTGCCTGGAGTCCGGGACTAGCGACTTACAATGAGCAGTTCTTC. The rearrangement joins TRBV30 to TRBJ2-1; 10 bases align to TRBD2. Trimming cost V 2 bases and J 4 bases; bases outside gene matches: 5. CDR1 is GTSNPN and CDR2 is SVGIG in the germline V gene (reference sequence). CDR3 length: 15 amino acids.